One and the same sample provided the 8 T cell receptor beta chains below, sequenced in a study of cytomegalovirus exposure and HLA in healthy donors. The study ran its PCR with 60 Vbeta and 13 Jbeta primers. TCRdb's table, derived via immunoSEQ multiplex PCR, lists solely in-frame clones and lacks some. This sample's clone table lists 20,000 to 25,000 clones. Sequencing used PBMCs. These receptors came from a male donor in good health and CMV-seropositive.

This chain uses TRBV28 with TRBJ2-7; a possible D gene is TRBD1 (5 bases). V was pared by 5 bases and J by 2 bases, with 13 bases between. Germline loops: CDR1 MDHEN, CDR2 SYDVKM. The CDR3 is 14 amino acids. The CDR3 loop reads CASSPPTATYEQYF. For the CDR3, the DNA is TGTGCCAGCAGTCCCCCGACAGCTACCTACGAGCAGTACTTC.

J is TRBJ1-2 and V is TRBV6-1, with 10 bases fitting TRBD1. Trimming cost V 0 bases and J 7 bases; bases outside gene matches: 5. The CDR3 spans 15 residues. Germline assignment: CDR1 MNHNS and CDR2 SASEGT. The chain's CDR3 is CASSEADGTGAGYTF. The CDR3 DNA reads as TGTGCCAGCAGTGAAGCGGACGGGACAGGGGCTGGCTACACCTTC.

This chain connects TRBV5-1 to TRBJ1-1, with TRBD1 as a possible D gene (5 bases). Germline V CDR1 and CDR2: SGHRS, YFSETQ. The CDR3 is 14 residues long. The V and J ends lost 3 bases and 3 bases respectively, with 12 bases between them. The CDR3 nucleotides read TGCGCCAGCAGCTCACCGGGGGAGTACACTGAAGCTTTCTTT. It is translated as CASSSPGEYTEAFF. Based on the CDR3 plus reference TRBV5-1 and TRBJ1-1, the full variable domain is KAGVTQTPRYLIKTRGQQVTLSCSPISGHRSVSWYQQTPGQGLQFLFEYFSETQRNKGNFPGRFSGRQFSNSRSEMNVSTLELGDSALYLCASSSPGEYTEAFFGQGTRLTVV.

The V gene is TRBV6-5, the J gene TRBJ1-2; D perhaps matches TRBD1 (6 bases). Germline CDR1 MNHEY, CDR2 SVGAGI. Trimming stripped 6 bases from V and 7 bases from J, with 15 bases between. The CDR3 length is 13 residues. The CDR3 region has the DNA TGTGCCAGCAGCCCCGACAGGCTCATTGGCTACACCTTC. Its protein is CASSPDRLIGYTF.

The chain recombines TRBV7-9 with TRBJ2-1; TRBD1 aligns across 7 bases. The CDR3 is 15 residues long. J gave up 7 bases and V 2 bases, and 8 bases lay outside the gene matches. Germline V gene data show CDR1 as SEHNR and CDR2 as FQNEAQ (reference sequence). CDR3 nucleotide sequence: TGTGCCAGCAGCTTACAAGGGGGCGAGAAAAATGAGCAGTTCTTC. Protein product: CASSLQGGEKNEQFF.

The chain employs TRBV28 and TRBJ2-5; D is unclear. Germline V gene sequence: CDR1 MDHEN, CDR2 SYDVKM. Deletions cut 8 bases from V and 2 bases from J, with 3 bases between. The CDR3 runs to 10 residues. The CDR3 loop reads CASSQETQYF. The CDR3 nucleotides are TGTGCCAGCTCTCAAGAGACCCAGTACTTC.

The CDR3 DNA is TGCGCCAGCAGCCCCCCGACAGGGGGTGGTCAGCCCCAGCATTTT. Translation gives CASSPPTGGGQPQHF. The chain has TRBV4-1 and TRBJ1-5; TRBD1 agrees at 9 bases. The CDR3 sequence is 15 residues long. In germline, CDR1 is MGHRA, CDR2 YSYEKL. V lost 4 bases, J lost 6 bases, and 7 bases stayed unmatched.

The CDR3: CASRATSGALKQYF. CDR3 nucleotide sequence: TGTGCCAGTAGGGCGACTAGCGGGGCTCTCAAGCAGTACTTC. This rearrangement joins TRBV19 to TRBJ2-7, with 11 nucleotides matching TRBD2. V was clipped by 6 bases and J by 8 bases; unmatched bases: 9. The CDR3 loop spans 14 amino acids. From germline, CDR1 is LNHDA and CDR2 SQIVND (reference sequence).